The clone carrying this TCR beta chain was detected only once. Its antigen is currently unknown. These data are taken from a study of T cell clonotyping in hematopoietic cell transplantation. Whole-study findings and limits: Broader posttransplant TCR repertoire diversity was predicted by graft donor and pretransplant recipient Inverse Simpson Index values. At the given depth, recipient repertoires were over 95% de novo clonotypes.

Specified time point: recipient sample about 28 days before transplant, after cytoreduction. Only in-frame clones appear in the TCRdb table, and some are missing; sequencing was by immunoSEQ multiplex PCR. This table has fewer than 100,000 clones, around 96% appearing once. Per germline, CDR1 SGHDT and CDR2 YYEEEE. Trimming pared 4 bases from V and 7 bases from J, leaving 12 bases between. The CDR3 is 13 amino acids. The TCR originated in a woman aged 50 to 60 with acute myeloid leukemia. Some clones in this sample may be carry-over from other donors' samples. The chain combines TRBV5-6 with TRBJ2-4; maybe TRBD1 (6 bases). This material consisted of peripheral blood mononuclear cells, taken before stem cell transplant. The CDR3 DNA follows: TGTGCCAGCAGCCCATTACAGGGTAACATTCAGTACTTC. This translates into CASSPLQGNIQYF.